This T cell receptor (beta chain) was recovered during a study of blood T cell repertoires in COVID-19. This table comes from immunoSEQ multiplex PCR, and its TCRdb copy is limited to in-frame clones, with some not included. The sample has around 60,000 clones, approximately 90% seen once. With V trimmed by 5 bases and J by 3 bases, 9 bases remained unmatched. Germline lookup yields CDR1 SEHNR and CDR2 FQNEAQ (reference sequence). This CDR3 has 15 residues. The TCR originated in a human donor with active COVID-19. The donor label of this sample is uncertain. The sample was peripheral blood. The chain combines TRBV7-9 with TRBJ2-7; 8 nucleotides match TRBD2. CDR3 residues: CASSPGTRGGYEQYF. The CDR3 nucleotides are TGTGCCAGCAGCCCGGGGACTAGGGGGGGCTACGAGCAGTACTTC.